The 31 T cell receptor beta chains below come from one sample, sequenced in a study of blood T cell repertoires in COVID-19. The table came from immunoSEQ multiplex PCR; TCRdb's copy has only in-frame clones and leaves some out. Found here are a few hundred thousand clones, 65% to 90% of them singletons; the top ten hold under 15%. The sample taken for sequencing was peripheral blood. All receptors derive from a woman aged 70-85 years with COVID-19, enrolled during active disease.

This clone appeared many times. The chain joins TRBV19 to TRBJ1-2; 7 bases match TRBD1. Trimming at V came to 5 bases and at J to 8 bases, leaving 8 bases not matched to a gene. Germline lookup yields CDR1 LNHDA and CDR2 SQIVND (reference sequence). The length of the CDR3 is 13 residues. The CDR3 protein is CASSFGQAGGYTF. Here the CDR3 DNA reads TGTGCCAGTAGTTTTGGACAGGCCGGCGGCTACACCTTC.

The chain joins TRBV7-9 to TRBJ1-1, with TRBD1 identical over 7 bases. The CDR3 runs to 13 residues. CDR1 is SEHNR and CDR2 is FQNEAQ in the germline V gene (reference sequence). With V trimmed by 0 bases and J by 7 bases, 2 bases remained unmatched. Here the CDR3 reads CASSLARDSEAFF. The DNA for the CDR3 is TGTGCCAGCAGCTTAGCGAGGGACAGTGAAGCTTTCTTT.

The V and J genes are TRBV5-1 and TRBJ2-4, with TRBD2 identical over 8 bases. The V segment lost 2 bases and the J segment 4 bases; nucleotides outside the gene matches: 5. CDR1 SGHRS and CDR2 YFSETQ come from the germline V gene. The CDR3 consists of 15 residues. The CDR3 sequence is CASSFAGGAKNIQYF. CDR3 nucleotide sequence: TGCGCCAGCAGCTTCGCCGGGGGGGCGAAAAACATTCAGTACTTC.

This chain connects TRBV2 to TRBJ2-7; D remains unclear. Germline V CDR1 and CDR2: SNHLY, FYNNEI. CDR3 length: 15 residues. Deletions cut 5 bases from V and 6 bases from J, with 20 bases between. CDR3 DNA: TGTGCCAGCAGTCCCTTTGGAGAGGTTATCGCCGAGCAGTACTTC. Protein sequence: CASSPFGEVIAEQYF.

The chain couples TRBV7-6 to TRBJ1-5; 11 bases match TRBD1. With 5 bases clipped from V and 7 bases from J, the junction kept 7 bases outside the gene matches. Germline V gene sequence: CDR1 SGHVS, CDR2 FNYEAQ. There are 15 residues in the CDR3. This CDR3 reads CASSPGQGAGQPQHF. The DNA for the CDR3 is TGTGCCAGCAGCCCCGGACAGGGGGCGGGACAGCCCCAGCATTTT.

The chain couples TRBV28 to TRBJ1-5, with TRBD1 as a possible D gene (5 bases). Trimming shortened V by 3 bases and J by 0 bases, and 12 bases separated the two germline ends. The CDR3 covers 16 residues. Germline lookup yields CDR1 MDHEN and CDR2 SYDVKM. DNA for the CDR3: TGTGCCAGCAGTTTGATCAGGGCAAATAGCAATCAGCCCCAGCATTTT. Translation: CASSLIRANSNQPQHF.

V is TRBV13 and J is TRBJ2-7; 12 bases are shared with TRBD2. Unmatched junction bases numbered 9, after V lost 5 bases and J lost 7 bases. The germline CDR1 and CDR2 sequences are PRHDT and FYEKMQ (reference sequence). CDR3 length: 15 residues. In nucleotides, the CDR3 is TGTGCCAGCAGCACGGGACTAGCGGGCTTGGGAGAGCAGTACTTC. Translated: CASSTGLAGLGEQYF.

The chain recombines TRBV18 with TRBJ1-1; no clear D. V was pared by 3 bases and J by 0 bases, with 5 bases between. The CDR3 sequence is 13 residues long. Germline CDR1 reads KGHSH; CDR2 reads LQKENI. The CDR3 loop reads CASSPYMNTEAFF. The CDR3 DNA sequence: TGTGCCAGCTCACCCTATATGAACACTGAAGCTTTCTTT.

The rearrangement joins TRBV5-1 to TRBJ2-7; 8 nucleotides match TRBD1. This CDR3 has 17 residues. Germline V gives CDR1 SGHRS, CDR2 YFSETQ. V shed 2 bases and J 0 bases; nucleotides not matched to a gene: 10. CDR3 sequence reads: CASSFTVRTGPSYEQYF. DNA for the CDR3: TGCGCCAGCAGCTTCACGGTGAGGACAGGGCCCTCCTACGAGCAGTACTTC.

J is TRBJ1-1 and V is TRBV5-1; D may be TRBD1 (5 bases). The CDR3 is 15 residues long. V lost 5 bases and J 0 bases, leaving 14 bases between the germline ends. From germline, CDR1 is SGHRS and CDR2 YFSETQ. In DNA, the CDR3 is TGCGCCAGCAGGTCCTCCGGGGGTATGAACACTGAAGCTTTCTTT. Amino acid sequence: CASRSSGGMNTEAFF.

The rearrangement joins TRBV19 to TRBJ1-6, with 9 positions matching TRBD1. The CDR3 loop spans 15 amino acids. Germline V gene data show CDR1 as LNHDA and CDR2 as SQIVND (reference sequence). The V gene end was trimmed by 7 bases and the J gene end by 8 bases; junction bases not matched to a gene: 9. This CDR3 reads CASKTGTGRDSPLHF. The CDR3 bases are TGTGCCAGTAAAACCGGGACAGGGAGAGATTCACCCCTCCACTTT.

The CDR3 DNA follows: TGTGCCAGCAGCTTAATCCGTTCTGCCGGGGAGCTGTTTTTT. As protein: CASSLIRSAGELFF. The rearrangement links TRBV11-2 to TRBJ2-2; D call uncertain. Trimming cost V 2 bases and J 6 bases, with 10 bases left between them. This CDR3 comprises 14 residues. Germline CDR1 reads SGHAT; CDR2 reads FQNNGV.

The table lists this clone with a count of one. The V and J genes are TRBV27 and TRBJ2-1, with D possibly matching TRBD2 (7 bases). The germline gives CDR1 MNHEY, CDR2 SMNVEV (reference sequence). The CDR3 spans 17 residues. V gave up 2 bases and J gave up 0 bases, with 14 bases separating them. As DNA, the CDR3 is TGTGCCAGCAGTTTAGGGGGGGGGCCAAGCTCCTACAATGAGCAGTTCTTC. Translating gives CASSLGGGPSSYNEQFF.

The V gene is TRBV18, the J gene TRBJ2-5; tentatively, D is TRBD2 (5 bases). Trimming took off 6 bases at V and 3 bases at J, with 17 bases between the two ends. The CDR3 is 15 residues long. Germline CDR1 KGHSH, CDR2 LQKENI. CDR3 coding DNA: TGTGCCAGCTCCCCCGAAAGGACGGGAAAAGAGACCCAGTACTTC. This gives the protein CASSPERTGKETQYF.

V gene TRBV2 combines with J gene TRBJ1-6; 10 nucleotides align to TRBD1. This CDR3 spans 14 amino acids. Losses at the gene ends were 7 bases for V and 10 bases for J; bases not matched to a gene: 7. Per germline, CDR1 SNHLY and CDR2 FYNNEI. Written as DNA, the CDR3 is TGTGCCAGCAAACGGGACAGGGGCGAGTCACCCCTCCACTTT. Protein: CASKRDRGESPLHF.

The V call is TRBV5-1, the J call TRBJ2-7, with TRBD1 identical over 7 bases. The germline CDR1 and CDR2 sequences are SGHRS and YFSETQ. Trimming took 2 bases from V and 1 from J; bases not matched to a gene: 12. The length of the CDR3 is 17 residues. The CDR3 here is CASSLHPDREESYEQYF. The CDR3 DNA is TGCGCCAGCAGCTTACACCCCGACAGGGAAGAATCCTACGAGCAGTACTTC.

The rearrangement joins TRBV27 to TRBJ1-2, with TRBD1 matching over 7 bases. J lost 1 base, V lost 0 bases, and 5 bases had no gene match. The CDR3 totals 16 residues. The V gene's germline CDR1 is MNHEY and CDR2 SMNVEV (reference sequence). CDR3 region: CASSLSWGQLNYGYTF. CDR3 nucleotide sequence: TGTGCCAGCAGTTTATCTTGGGGACAGCTTAACTATGGCTACACCTTC.

The rearrangement links TRBV30 to TRBJ2-7, with a possible D match to TRBD2 (5 bases). Per germline, CDR1 GTSNPN and CDR2 SVGIG (reference sequence). Trimming took 4 bases from V and 0 from J, leaving 22 bases between them. The CDR3 loop spans 17 amino acids. The CDR3 DNA reads as TGTGCCTGGACCCCCAGTCCCTGGGAGCAGTTCTCCTACGAGCAGTACTTC. This encodes CAWTPSPWEQFSYEQYF.

The V call is TRBV6-6, the J call TRBJ1-5; 8 nucleotides match TRBD1. Per germline, CDR1 MNHNY and CDR2 SVGAGI (reference sequence). The CDR3 contains 15 residues. The junction had 10 bases not matched to a gene; V was cut back by 8 bases and J by 4 bases. CDR3 DNA: TGTGCCAGCGACGACAGGGGCTTCGGGAATCAGCCCCAGCATTTT. Translation gives CASDDRGFGNQPQHF.

This sequence joins TRBV30 and TRBJ2-2, with D possibly matching TRBD1 (6 bases). V was clipped by 3 bases and J by 0 bases, with 8 bases between them. The germline gives CDR1 GTSNPN, CDR2 SVGIG (reference sequence). CDR3 length equals 14 residues. In DNA form, the CDR3 reads TGTGCCTGGAGGGCAGGGGCGAACACCGGGGAGCTGTTTTTT. It specifies CAWRAGANTGELFF.

This chain joins TRBV7-9 and TRBJ1-1, with TRBD1 matching over 9 bases. Germline V gene data show CDR1 as SEHNR and CDR2 as FQNEAQ (reference sequence). CDR3 length equals 16 residues. J was trimmed by 4 bases and V by 4 bases; bases with no gene match: 10. The CDR3 DNA sequence: TGTGCCAGCAGCTCCTCGACAGGGGGGTGGGTCACTGAAGCTTTCTTT. It translates to CASSSSTGGWVTEAFF.

The chain recombines TRBV7-2 with TRBJ1-1; 7 bases match TRBD1. The CDR3 length is 13 residues. Trimming took 5 bases from V and 6 from J; bases not matched to a gene: 6. The V gene's germline CDR1 is SGHTA and CDR2 FQGNSA. The CDR3 DNA sequence: TGTGCCAGCAGCGCCGGACAGGCCCCTGAAGCTTTCTTT. Its protein product is CASSAGQAPEAFF.

This rearrangement joins TRBV6-5 to TRBJ1-2; TRBD1 might be the D (5 bases). The CDR3 runs 14 residues. Between the trimmed V and J ends, which lost 0 bases and 3 bases, there was a span of 8 bases. Germline values: CDR1 MNHEY, CDR2 SVGAGI. The chain's CDR3 is CASSYSGGDYGYTF. For the CDR3, the DNA is TGTGCCAGCAGTTACTCGGGGGGGGACTATGGCTACACCTTC.

The rearrangement uses TRBV24-1 and TRBJ1-1, with D maybe TRBD1 (5 bases). CDR1 is KGHDR and CDR2 is SFDVKD in the germline V gene. The ends were cut back, 7 bases at V and 8 bases at J, with 13 bases in the middle. The CDR3 is made up of 12 amino acids. The CDR3 spells CATRGTGVEAFF. The CDR3 DNA reads TGTGCCACCAGGGGGACGGGGGTAGAAGCTTTCTTT.

V gene TRBV7-2 combines with J gene TRBJ2-5, with TRBD1 matching 7 bases. Unmatched junction bases numbered 3, after V lost 5 bases and J lost 3 bases. CDR3 length: 13 amino acids. Germline CDR1 is SGHTA and CDR2 is FQGNSA. CDR3 nucleotides: TGTGCCAGCAGCACAGACAGGGAAGAGACCCAGTACTTC. Protein sequence: CASSTDREETQYF.

The chain is built from TRBV29-1 and TRBJ1-4; D might be TRBD1 (5 bases). The CDR3 has 17 residues. CDR1 is SQVTM and CDR2 is ANQGSEA in the germline V gene. Trimming left V 5 bases short and J 8 bases short, with 27 bases between. CDR3 bases: TGCAGCGTTAAACCGACAGCCGCAATCCCAGAAGGGGAAAAACTGTTTTTT. It is translated as CSVKPTAAIPEGEKLFF.

This chain connects TRBV24-1 to TRBJ1-1, with 9 bases that match TRBD1. Germline CDR1 and CDR2: KGHDR and SFDVKD. With 2 bases clipped from V and 6 bases from J, the junction kept 15 bases outside the gene matches. CDR3 size: 18 residues. The CDR3 region has the DNA TGTGCCACCAGTGATTCGACAGGGGGGGCCTTTTTTGGTGCTGAAGCTTTCTTT. Translated, it gives CATSDSTGGAFFGAEAFF.

V gene TRBV24-1 combines with J gene TRBJ1-6; 10 bases are shared with TRBD1. CDR3 size: 19 residues. The V and J ends lost 4 bases and 8 bases, in that order; junction bases with no gene match: 16. Germline CDR1 reads KGHDR; CDR2 reads SFDVKD. The CDR3, as DNA: TGTGCCACCAGTGACCCTGGGGCCCCGGGACAGGGGCGGGATTCACCCCTCCACTTT. Its protein product is CATSDPGAPGQGRDSPLHF.

J is TRBJ2-7 and V is TRBV6-5; 7 positions agree with TRBD1. The length of the CDR3 is 15 residues. The germline gives CDR1 MNHEY, CDR2 SVGAGI. The V gene end was trimmed by 6 bases and the J gene end by 0 bases; junction bases not matched to a gene: 8. The CDR3 nucleotides read TGTGCCAGCAGCTCGACGGGACAGAGCTCCTACGAGCAGTACTTC. Amino acids: CASSSTGQSSYEQYF.

The J gene is TRBJ2-7, the V gene TRBV6-5, with TRBD2 identical over 10 bases. Germline V gene data show CDR1 as MNHEY and CDR2 as SVGAGI. The CDR3 has 15 residues. Germline trimming cut 0 bases from V and 6 bases from J; bases unmatched to any gene: 5. The CDR3 DNA reads as TGTGCCAGCAGTTACTCGGCTAGCGGGGGAACCGAGCAGTACTTC. This translates into CASSYSASGGTEQYF.

This sequence joins TRBV28 and TRBJ1-6; no definite D call. Germline V gives CDR1 MDHEN, CDR2 SYDVKM. The CDR3 extends over 14 amino acids. V lost 4 bases, J lost 5 bases, and 9 bases lay in between. This CDR3 reads CASSWAQNNSPLHF. CDR3 bases: TGTGCCAGCAGTTGGGCACAGAATAATTCACCCCTCCACTTT.